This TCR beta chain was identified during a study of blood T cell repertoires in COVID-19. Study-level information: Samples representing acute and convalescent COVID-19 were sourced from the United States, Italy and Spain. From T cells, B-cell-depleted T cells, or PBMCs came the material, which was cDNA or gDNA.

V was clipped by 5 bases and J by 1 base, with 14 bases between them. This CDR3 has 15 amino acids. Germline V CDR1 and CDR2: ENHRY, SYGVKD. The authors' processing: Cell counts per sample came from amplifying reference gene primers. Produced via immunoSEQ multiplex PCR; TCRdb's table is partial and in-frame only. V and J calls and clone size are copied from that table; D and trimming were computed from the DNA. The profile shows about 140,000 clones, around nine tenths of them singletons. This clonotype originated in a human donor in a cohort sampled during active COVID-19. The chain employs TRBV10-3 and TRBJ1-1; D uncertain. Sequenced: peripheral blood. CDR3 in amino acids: CAISNSLISNTEAFF. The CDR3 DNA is TGTGCCATCAGTAACTCCCTCATCTCGAACACTGAAGCTTTCTTT.